Shown below are 25 T cell receptor beta chains from a single sample sequenced in a study of blood T cell repertoires in COVID-19. Only in-frame clones appear in the TCRdb table, and some are missing; sequencing was by immunoSEQ multiplex PCR. The sample includes about 200,000 clones, about nine tenths of them seen just once. The sample taken for sequencing was peripheral blood. All receptors derive from a middle-aged man with acute or convalescent COVID-19.

This chain joins TRBV12-5 and TRBJ2-7, with D perhaps matching TRBD2 (6 bases). Germline V gives CDR1 LGHNT, CDR2 FRNRAP. The germline V and J ends were trimmed by 6 bases and 0 bases, with 15 bases remaining between them. This CDR3 is built from 15 residues. The CDR3, as DNA: TGTGCTAGTGGCCATGGGACTCAGTCCTCCTACGAGCAGTACGTC. Translating gives CASGHGTQSSYEQYV.

This clone is a singleton in its sample. The gene calls are TRBV18 and TRBJ1-5; 9 nucleotides match TRBD1. The germline gives CDR1 KGHSH, CDR2 LQKENI. With V trimmed by 4 bases and J by 6 bases, 4 bases remained unmatched. The CDR3 extends over 14 amino acids. This chain's CDR3 is CASSRQGEGQPQHF. For the CDR3, the DNA is TGTGCCAGCTCACGACAGGGGGAGGGTCAGCCCCAGCATTTT.

This chain links TRBV5-1 with TRBJ2-2; no firm D call. The CDR3 extends over 13 amino acids. Germline V gene sequence: CDR1 SGHRS, CDR2 YFSETQ. Trimming removed 4 bases at V and 6 bases at J, with 10 bases between. CDR3 nucleotides: TGCGCCAGCAGCCCTACCATCCCCGGGGAGCTGTTTTTT. As protein: CASSPTIPGELFF.

The rearrangement uses TRBV4-2 and TRBJ1-5, with D possibly matching TRBD1 (6 bases). Trimming removed 0 bases at V and 0 bases at J, with 12 bases between. The CDR3 spans 17 residues. The germline gives CDR1 LGHNA, CDR2 YNFKEQ. The CDR3 loop reads CASSQDYYRDSNQPQHF. The CDR3, as DNA: TGTGCCAGCAGCCAAGATTATTACAGGGATAGCAATCAGCCCCAGCATTTT.

The V call is TRBV28, the J call TRBJ1-2; TRBD1 matches 7 bases. The CDR3 consists of 14 residues. V shed 6 bases and J 7 bases; nucleotides not matched to a gene: 11. Looked up from germline, CDR1 is MDHEN and CDR2 is SYDVKM. The CDR3 protein is CASSSGQNRGGYTF. CDR3 nucleotide sequence: TGTGCCAGCAGCTCCGGACAGAACAGGGGTGGCTACACCTTC.

The chain has TRBV7-3 and TRBJ2-3; 8 positions match TRBD2. After removal of 6 bases from V and 2 bases from J, the junction contained 7 bases not matched to a gene. Per the germline V gene, CDR1 is SGHTA and CDR2 is FQGTGA. The CDR3 consists of 15 residues. CDR3 sequence: CASSWRGAPTDTQYF. The CDR3 bases are TGTGCCAGCAGTTGGCGGGGGGCCCCCACAGATACGCAGTATTTT.

In DNA form, the CDR3 reads TGTGCCAGCAGTTTAGTAGGGGGCCCCGGCTCCTATAATTCACCCCTCCACTTT. Translation: CASSLVGGPGSYNSPLHF. V gene TRBV27 combines with J gene TRBJ1-6; 7 bases agree with TRBD1. Germline V gene data show CDR1 as MNHEY and CDR2 as SMNVEV (reference sequence). This CDR3 region has 18 residues. With V trimmed by 2 bases and J by 0 bases, 7 bases remained unmatched.

CDR3 amino acids: CASSLAVLAGGAADTQYF. The CDR3 nucleotides are TGCGCCAGCAGCTTGGCCGTACTAGCGGGAGGTGCGGCAGATACGCAGTATTTT. The rearrangement uses TRBV5-1 and TRBJ2-3; 12 bases agree with TRBD2. Germline loops: CDR1 SGHRS, CDR2 YFSETQ. The trim removed 0 bases at V and 4 bases at J, leaving 9 bases unmatched. The CDR3 is 18 residues long.

The V gene is TRBV15, the J gene TRBJ1-6; 8 nucleotides line up with TRBD1. The CDR3 spans 17 residues. Germline CDR1 is LNHNV and CDR2 is YYDKDF (reference sequence). V lost 8 bases, J lost 0 bases, and 9 bases stayed unmatched. Here the CDR3 reads CATRGTGGSSYNSPLHF. The CDR3 DNA is TGTGCCACCCGAGGGACAGGAGGTAGCTCCTATAATTCACCCCTCCACTTT.

CDR3 nucleotides: TGTGCCAGCTCACCAGGACAGGGTCTGGGGTCCTACAATGAGCAGTTCTTC. Protein sequence: CASSPGQGLGSYNEQFF. The chain has TRBV18 and TRBJ2-1, with 8 nucleotides matching TRBD1. The CDR3 has 17 amino acids. With 2 bases clipped from V and 1 base from J, the junction kept 7 bases outside the gene matches. In germline, CDR1 is KGHSH, CDR2 LQKENI.

V and J are TRBV19 and TRBJ1-5; 12 bases agree with TRBD1. The germline gives CDR1 LNHDA, CDR2 SQIVND (reference sequence). The CDR3 has 15 residues. Unmatched junction bases numbered 4, after V lost 7 bases and J lost 3 bases. This CDR3 is CASTGTGGPNQPQHF. The DNA for the CDR3 is TGTGCCAGTACCGGGACAGGGGGCCCCAATCAGCCCCAGCATTTT.

The gene calls are TRBV30 and TRBJ1-6; no definite D call. Germline CDR1 reads GTSNPN; CDR2 reads SVGIG (reference sequence). The CDR3 is made up of 11 amino acids. V lost 4 bases and J lost 6, with 4 bases in between. CDR3 loop: CAWTVNSPLHF. As DNA, the CDR3 is TGTGCCTGGACGGTTAATTCACCCCTCCACTTT.

This chain uses TRBV6-5 with TRBJ1-2, with TRBD1 matching over 10 bases. From germline, CDR1 is MNHEY and CDR2 SVGAGI. Germline trimming cut 5 bases from V and 3 bases from J; bases unmatched to any gene: 6. The CDR3 covers 15 residues. This CDR3 reads CASSTGQGSDYGYTF. The CDR3 coding sequence is TGTGCCAGCAGTACGGGACAGGGGTCGGACTATGGCTACACCTTC.

This chain joins TRBV19 and TRBJ2-1, with a weak D call TRBD1 (5 bases). V lost 3 bases and J 2 bases, leaving 8 bases between the germline ends. CDR3 length: 14 residues. Germline V gives CDR1 LNHDA, CDR2 SQIVND (reference sequence). CDR3 loop: CASSIQGAYNEQFF. The DNA of the CDR3 is TGTGCCAGTAGTATCCAGGGTGCCTACAATGAGCAGTTCTTC.

The rearrangement joins TRBV9 to TRBJ2-3; TRBD2 aligns across 9 bases. This CDR3 is 16 amino acids long. The germline CDR1 and CDR2 sequences are SGDLS and YYNGEE. J lost 4 bases, V lost 0 bases, and 6 bases had no gene match. CDR3 bases: TGTGCCAGCAGCGTAGCCGCGGGGGGGCCTGCAGATACGCAGTATTTT. Translated, it gives CASSVAAGGPADTQYF.

This sequence joins TRBV4-1 and TRBJ2-7; tentatively, D is TRBD1 (6 bases). The CDR3 has 15 amino acids. Germline loops: CDR1 MGHRA, CDR2 YSYEKL. V was trimmed by 1 base and J by 3 bases, leaving 13 bases between them. The CDR3 region is CASSQGATGNYEQYV. For the CDR3, the DNA is TGCGCCAGCAGCCAAGGTGCGACAGGCAACTACGAGCAGTACGTC.

The chain carries TRBV19 and TRBJ2-1, with 9 bases fitting TRBD2. This CDR3 is 15 amino acids long. The ends lost 6 bases at V and 9 bases at J; junction bases unmatched: 12. Germline lookup yields CDR1 LNHDA and CDR2 SQIVND (reference sequence). CDR3 residues: CASRLAGAGFFEQFF. The CDR3 region has the DNA TGTGCCAGTAGATTAGCGGGAGCTGGGTTTTTTGAGCAGTTCTTC.

V gene TRBV28 combines with J gene TRBJ2-5, with TRBD2 identical over 12 bases. The CDR3 runs 17 residues. Per germline, CDR1 MDHEN and CDR2 SYDVKM. Trimming cost V 3 bases and J 4 bases; bases outside gene matches: 9. The CDR3 coding sequence is TGTGCCAGCAGTTTCATCCGACTAGCGGGAGAACGAGAGACCCAGTACTTC. Protein: CASSFIRLAGERETQYF.

The chain has TRBV7-8 and TRBJ1-4; unclear D gene. Trimming stripped 0 bases from V and 3 bases from J, with 8 bases between. This CDR3 has 15 amino acids. Germline lookup yields CDR1 SGHVS and CDR2 FQNEAQ. CDR3 nucleotides: TGTGCCAGCAGCTTAGCCCGGGGTCCTAATGAAAAACTGTTTTTT. Translated: CASSLARGPNEKLFF.

This clone appeared once. This chain links TRBV23-1 with TRBJ2-3; 8 bases line up with TRBD2. TRBV23-1 is known as an ORF, though its function is uncertain. This CDR3 has 17 residues. V trimming: 3 bases; J trimming: 2 bases; junction bases outside the gene matches: 10. The CDR3 bases are TGCGCCAGCAGTCAGGTGGAACTAGCGGCAGACACAGATACGCAGTATTTT. Translation: CASSQVELAADTDTQYF.

The chain combines TRBV28 with TRBJ1-5; 7 nucleotides align to TRBD1. The CDR3 consists of 16 residues. Germline V gives CDR1 MDHEN, CDR2 SYDVKM. J was trimmed by 5 bases and V by 4 bases; bases with no gene match: 11. DNA for the CDR3: TGTGCCAGCAGTTCTGCAATACAGGGGTCCTATCAGCCCCAGCATTTT. Translating it yields CASSSAIQGSYQPQHF.

This chain joins TRBV9 and TRBJ1-2; TRBD1 might be the D (6 bases). This CDR3 comprises 15 residues. Trimming cost V 0 bases and J 8 bases, with 17 bases left between them. Per germline, CDR1 SGDLS and CDR2 YYNGEE. The CDR3 bases are TGTGCCAGCAGCGTAGCTAGGGGGACAAGCGGCGGCTACACCTTC. Its translation: CASSVARGTSGGYTF.

V is TRBV5-6 and J is TRBJ2-7; TRBD2 aligns across 7 bases. The germline V gene has CDR1 SGHDT and CDR2 YYEEEE. CDR3 length: 16 residues. J was trimmed by 2 bases and V by 5 bases; bases with no gene match: 13. In DNA form, the CDR3 reads TGTGCCAGCAGTCCCGGGGGGTTTTTGCGGGCCTACGAGCAGTACTTC. It encodes CASSPGGFLRAYEQYF.

The V and J genes are TRBV3-1 (or the pseudogene TRBV3-2) and TRBJ1-1, with 10 bases fitting TRBD1. CDR3 length: 14 amino acids. V trimming: 4 bases; J trimming: 10 bases; junction bases outside the gene matches: 9. Looked up from germline, CDR1 is LGHDT and CDR2 is YNNKEL (reference sequence). As DNA, the CDR3 is TGTGCCAGCAGCCCCGATAGGGACAGGGGTCGAGCTTTCTTT. Amino acid sequence: CASSPDRDRGRAFF.

The rearrangement links TRBV13 to TRBJ1-2, with 8 positions matching TRBD1. The CDR3 loop spans 18 amino acids. The junction had 13 bases not matched to a gene; V was cut back by 3 bases and J by 1 base. Germline values: CDR1 PRHDT, CDR2 FYEKMQ (reference sequence). CDR3 in amino acids: CASSLGRSQGEGNYGYTF. CDR3 DNA sequence: TGTGCCAGCAGCTTGGGGAGGTCACAGGGGGAGGGTAACTATGGCTACACCTTC. The full variable domain, with the rest looked up from reference TRBV13 and TRBJ1-2, is AAGVIQSPRHLIKEKRETATLKCYPIPRHDTVYWYQQGPGQDPQFLISFYEKMQSDKGSIPDRFSAQQFSDYHSELNMSSLELGDSALYFCASSLGRSQGEGNYGYTFGSGTRLTVV.